What follows are 8 T cell receptor beta chains derived from one specimen sequenced in a study of PD-1 blockade in classical Hodgkin lymphoma. Exposure to brentuximab vedotin varied, and each patient had relapsed following autologous stem cell transplantation. Data came from immunoSEQ multiplex PCR; TCRdb stores just in-frame clones and leaves some out. The table has approximately 37,000 clones, roughly 73% seen once. The sample here was peripheral blood mononuclear cells (PBMCs), taken at baseline. These receptor sequences come from a human donor with classical Hodgkin lymphoma.

Written as DNA, the CDR3 is TGTGCCACCAGCAGAGATCTCACCCGCCTGGACATGTCCTACGAGCAGTACTTC. It yields the protein CATSRDLTRLDMSYEQYF. J is TRBJ2-7 and V is TRBV15; D possibly corresponds to TRBD1 (5 bases). The germline gives CDR1 LNHNV, CDR2 YYDKDF (reference sequence). Trimming took off 0 bases at V and 1 base at J, with 19 bases between the two ends. The CDR3 extends over 18 amino acids.

The chain employs TRBV10-2 and TRBJ2-1; TRBD2 might be the D (6 bases). CDR1 is WSHSY and CDR2 is SAAADI in the germline V gene. Trimming left V 4 bases short and J 9 bases short, with 19 bases between. The CDR3 runs 15 residues. CDR3 coding DNA: TGCGCCAGCAGTGTCCGGGACTGGTTTTTGGGTGAGCAGTTCTTC. It specifies CASSVRDWFLGEQFF.

The J gene is TRBJ1-5, the V gene TRBV7-8; D is undetermined. V was trimmed by 1 base and J by 5 bases, leaving 9 bases between them. The CDR3 contains 14 residues. Germline V lookup: CDR1 SGHVS, CDR2 FQNEAQ. This CDR3 is CASSLGGFDQPQHF. The CDR3, as DNA: TGTGCCAGCAGCTTAGGAGGCTTCGATCAGCCCCAGCATTTT. Based on the CDR3 plus reference TRBV7-8 and TRBJ1-5, the full variable domain is GAGVSQSPRYKVAKRGQDVALRCDPISGHVSLFWYQQALGQGPEFLTYFQNEAQLDKSGLPSDRFFAERPEGSVSTLKIQRTQQEDSAVYLCASSLGGFDQPQHFGDGTRLSIL.

The gene calls are TRBV11-3 and TRBJ2-7; D possibly corresponds to TRBD1 (6 bases). Germline CDR1 is SGHNT and CDR2 is YENEEA. The CDR3 extends over 13 amino acids. V was pared by 1 base and J by 5 bases, with 9 bases between. CDR3 sequence reads: CASSLGTEDEQYF. The CDR3 DNA follows: TGTGCCAGCAGCTTAGGGACAGAAGACGAGCAGTACTTC.

This clone was counted once. CDR3 region: CASSIQGSYNEQFF. In DNA form, the CDR3 reads TGTGCCAGTAGTATACAGGGCTCCTACAATGAGCAGTTCTTC. The chain uses TRBV19 and TRBJ2-1; D perhaps matches TRBD1 (5 bases). The CDR3 spans 14 residues. Germline assignment: CDR1 LNHDA and CDR2 SQIVND (reference sequence). V was shortened by 2 bases and J by 0 bases, with 5 bases between the two germline ends.

This clone was found a few times. This sequence joins TRBV27 and TRBJ1-2; a weak D match, TRBD1 (6 bases). This CDR3 comprises 15 residues. V dropped 4 bases and J dropped 5 bases, with 17 bases sitting between them. Germline lookup yields CDR1 MNHEY and CDR2 SMNVEV (reference sequence). CDR3 sequence (DNA): TGTGCCAGCAGTTACTCATTCGGGGGGCGTTATGGCTACACCTTC. It codes for CASSYSFGGRYGYTF.

This clone has only one observation. J is TRBJ2-5 and V is TRBV9, with D maybe TRBD2 (6 bases). The CDR3 covers 15 residues. Germline CDR1 is SGDLS and CDR2 is YYNGEE. The germline V and J ends were trimmed by 0 bases and 1 base, with 10 bases remaining between them. The CDR3 DNA is TGTGCCAGCAGCGTAGGTCTAGCGCGCCAAGAGACCCAGTACTTC. Translation gives CASSVGLARQETQYF. The variable domain in full, completed from reference TRBV9 and TRBJ2-5, reads DSGVTQTPKHLITATGQRVTLRCSPRSGDLSVYWYQQSLDQGLQFLIQYYNGEERAKGNILERFSAQQFPDLHSELNLSSLELGDSALYFCASSVGLARQETQYFGPGTRLLVL.

The V and J genes are TRBV2 and TRBJ1-1; D remains unclear. In germline, CDR1 is SNHLY, CDR2 FYNNEI. This CDR3 comprises 14 residues. Trimming took off 7 bases at V and 2 bases at J, with 14 bases between the two ends. The chain's CDR3 is CASTQRVRNTEAFF. CDR3 coding DNA: TGTGCCAGCACACAGCGAGTACGAAACACTGAAGCTTTCTTT.